This TCR beta chain was obtained from a study of T cells in Graves' hyperthyroidism and ophthalmopathy. Study conclusions and caveats: Most thyroid clonotypes with frequency above 0.001 were detected in blood.

Concerning this clonotype: Its antigen remains unknown.

V gave up 4 bases and J gave up 4 bases; unmatched junction bases: 7. CDR3 length equals 14 residues. Germline-derived CDR1 and CDR2 are SGHRS and YFSETQ. Researchers took RNA transcripts and amplified the TCR beta CDR3 regions from them. HTBI primers were employed in a first-round RT-PCR of the TCR CDR3. Each CDR3 protein gets one entry after TCRdb re-called the multiplex PCR reads with MiXCR. The sample shows roughly 700,000 distinct CDR3 sequences, roughly a third of them seen only once. Each patient was aged 18 to 65 and had newly diagnosed hyperthyroidism of under 2 months' duration. Exclusion followed for patients with uncontrolled infection, other autoimmune disease, pregnancy or lactation. PBMCs were derived from around 10 ml fresh peripheral blood.

This receptor was identified in a woman in her 40s with Graves' hyperthyroidism. Sequenced sample: blood. The chain combines TRBV5-1 with TRBJ1-1; 7 bases align to TRBD1. CDR3 in amino acids: CASSRYRGGTEAFF. DNA for the CDR3: TGCGCCAGCAGCCGTTACAGGGGCGGCACTGAAGCTTTCTTT.